The rows below give T cell receptor beta chains drawn from one sample of a study of control samples from healthy donors and cancer patients. Sequencing was performed with immunoSEQ multiplex PCR; in TCRdb, only in-frame clones are kept and a portion is missing. The sample contains around 130,000 clones, 85% to 90% of which appear only once. Sequencing used blood. These receptors all come from a man younger than 40 in good health. Both conserved end residues are part of each CDR3. D genes are given only for firm matches. Size is omitted from some rows. Given values are once, few, many or a class for expanded clones.

v_call,j_call,clone_size,d_call,cdr3_nt,cdr3_aa
TRBV7-8,TRBJ1-5,once,TRBD1,TGTGCCAGCAGCCCGTGGACAGGTCTCCTCAATCAGCCCCAGCATTTT,CASSPWTGLLNQPQHF
TRBV3-1/TRBV3-2,TRBJ1-6,NA,TRBD1,TGTGCCAGCAGCCAATGGACAGGGGGCGTTTATAATTCACCCCTCCACTTT,CASSQWTGGVYNSPLHF
TRBV2,TRBJ1-2,NA,NA,TGTGCCAGCCCAGAGGGACGGCGGTATGGCTACACCTTC,CASPEGRRYGYTF
TRBV29-1,TRBJ1-1,few,NA,TGCAGCGGTGTGGAGAGGGGGGCTTTCTTT,CSGVERGAFF
TRBV7-2,TRBJ2-5,once,NA,TGTGCCAGCAGCTCAGAGAGGGGATCGGTAGGGACCCAGTACTTC,CASSSERGSVGTQYF
TRBV29-1,TRBJ1-1,NA,NA,TGCAGCGGAGGACAGATGAACACTGAAGCTTTCTTT,CSGGQMNTEAFF
TRBV25-1,TRBJ1-2,NA,TRBD1,TGTGCCAGCAGTGCCCCCCTTGGGACAGGGAGCTATGGCTACACCTTC,CASSAPLGTGSYGYTF
TRBV6-5,TRBJ2-1,NA,NA,TGTGCCAGCAGTTTCCAGAGACAGTACAATGAGCAGTTCTTC,CASSFQRQYNEQFF
TRBV29-1,TRBJ1-3,NA,TRBD1,TGCAGCGTTGGGGGGACAGCCGGAAACACCATATATTTT,CSVGGTAGNTIYF
TRBV5-8,TRBJ2-2,NA,NA,TGTGCCAGCAGCTTGAGGCGGCAGGGAAACACCGGGGAGCTGTTTTTT,CASSLRRQGNTGELFF
TRBV5-1,TRBJ2-2,NA,NA,TGCGCCAGCAGCTTGGGTGCCGGGGAGCTGTTTTTT,CASSLGAGELFF
TRBV29-1,TRBJ2-2,NA,TRBD1,TGCAGCGTCCTTTGGACAGGCCGAAACGGGGAGCTGTTTTTT,CSVLWTGRNGELFF
TRBV7-2,TRBJ2-7,NA,NA,TGTGCCAGCAGTTGGACGGGGGATAGCTCCTACGAGCAGTACTTC,CASSWTGDSSYEQYF
TRBV20-1,TRBJ1-2,NA,NA,TGCAGTGCTAGTGTAGCTGGTGTGAGGGATAACTATGGCTACACCTTC,CSASVAGVRDNYGYTF
TRBV29-1,TRBJ1-2,NA,NA,TGCAGCGTTGAGGTTTCCTATGGCTACACCTTC,CSVEVSYGYTF
TRBV10-3,TRBJ2-1,NA,TRBD2,TGTGCCATCAGGGCCCGAGCGGGGGAGTACAATGAGCAGTTCTTC,CAIRARAGEYNEQFF
TRBV19,TRBJ1-1,NA,NA,TGTGCCAGTAGTTCCCGACGAATTATAAACACTGAAGCTTTCTTT,CASSSRRIINTEAFF
TRBV4-1,TRBJ1-1,once,NA,TGCGCCAGTGTTAGGGAGACAGCACTTTTGCAATATGAAGCTTTCTTT,CASVRETALLQYEAFF
TRBV5-6,TRBJ2-3,NA,TRBD2,TGTGCCAGCAGCTTAAGGACTAGCGGAGGTGGAGATACGCAGTATTTT,CASSLRTSGGGDTQYF
TRBV29-1,TRBJ1-2,once,NA,TGCAGCGTTGCCCCCCCAGGCAGGGTCGTCCATGGCTACACCTTC,CSVAPPGRVVHGYTF
TRBV7-6,TRBJ2-5,NA,NA,TGTGCCAGCAGCTCCCGGGGGGTCAGGGGACGAGAGACCCAGTACTTC,CASSSRGVRGRETQYF
TRBV11-2,TRBJ1-3,once,TRBD1,TGTGCCAGCAGCTTAGCCCGACAGGGGATCTCTGGAAACACCATATATTTT,CASSLARQGISGNTIYF
TRBV5-1,TRBJ2-5,NA,TRBD1,TGCGCCAGCAGCCCGGGACAGGGGGACCAAGAGACCCAGTACTTC,CASSPGQGDQETQYF
TRBV18,TRBJ1-1,NA,NA,TGTGCCAGCTCACCCAGGACTCCCAGCGACACTGAAGCTTTCTTT,CASSPRTPSDTEAFF
TRBV29-1,TRBJ1-5,NA,TRBD1,TGCAGCGTTGCCGGCGGAACAGGGGAGCAGCCCCAGCATTTT,CSVAGGTGEQPQHF
TRBV10-1,TRBJ2-7,NA,NA,TGCGCCAGCAGTGTAGGAGGGGGAGAGCAGTACTTC,CASSVGGGEQYF
TRBV19,TRBJ2-1,once,TRBD2,TGTGCCAGTACTAGCGGGGGGTGGTCGGGTGAGCAGTTCTTC,CASTSGGWSGEQFF
TRBV30,TRBJ2-7,once,NA,TGTGCCTGGAGTGTGGGAAGCGCGGGCTCCTACGAGCAGTACTTC,CAWSVGSAGSYEQYF
TRBV5-5,TRBJ2-5,NA,NA,TGTGCCAGCAGCTTGGGACGGCTGCAAGAGACCCAGTACTTC,CASSLGRLQETQYF
TRBV7-2,TRBJ1-1,NA,NA,TGTGCCAGCAGCTTAGCGATGCTGAACACTGAAGCTTTCTTT,CASSLAMLNTEAFF
TRBV29-1,TRBJ1-2,NA,NA,TGCAGCGCTCAACAGGAGCTGGGTTATGGCTACACCTTC,CSAQQELGYGYTF
TRBV2,TRBJ1-6,NA,NA,TGTGCCAGCAGTGATGCCCGACCCAATTCACCCCTCCACTTT,CASSDARPNSPLHF
TRBV14,TRBJ1-2,NA,NA,TGTGCCAGCAGCCCCTATCGACAGGCCCCAAACTATGGCTACACCTTC,CASSPYRQAPNYGYTF
TRBV28,TRBJ1-2,NA,NA,TGTGCCAGCAGTAGGTATGGCTACACCTTC,CASSRYGYTF
TRBV18,TRBJ1-2,NA,NA,TGTGCCAGCTCAGAAGGGACCTATGGCTACACCTTC,CASSEGTYGYTF
TRBV12-3/TRBV12-4,TRBJ1-6,NA,NA,TGTGCCATCAGCAGGGGCAAATCACCCCTCCACTTT,CAISRGKSPLHF
TRBV12-5,TRBJ1-1,NA,NA,TGTGCTAGTGGTTTGGCCCGACAGGCCACTTCTGTCACTGAAGCTTTCTTT,CASGLARQATSVTEAFF
TRBV5-4,TRBJ2-3,NA,TRBD1,TGTGCCAGCTCACCGGGACAGGGACTCACAGATACGCAGTATTTT,CASSPGQGLTDTQYF
TRBV11-2,TRBJ2-7,once,NA,TGTGCCAGCAGCTTCGCGGGTAGCGACGAGCAGTACTTC,CASSFAGSDEQYF
TRBV19,TRBJ2-2,NA,NA,TGTGCCAGTAGTATAGCGGGCCAGGGGTATCGCGGGGAGCTGTTTTTT,CASSIAGQGYRGELFF
TRBV25-1,TRBJ2-5,NA,TRBD1,TGTGCCAGCAGAAGGACAGGGGATTTCCAAGAGACCCAGTACTTC,CASRRTGDFQETQYF
TRBV12-3/TRBV12-4,TRBJ1-5,NA,NA,TGTGCCAGCAGTTTGTCTCCAGATCAGCCCCAGCATTTT,CASSLSPDQPQHF
TRBV6-4,TRBJ1-5,NA,NA,TGTGCCAGCAGTTCAGGGCCCAATCAGCCCCAGCATTTT,CASSSGPNQPQHF
TRBV24-1,TRBJ2-3,NA,NA,TGTGCCACCAGTGATTCAGGGACAGATACGCAGTATTTT,CATSDSGTDTQYF
TRBV11-3,TRBJ2-5,once,TRBD1,TGTGCCAGCAGCCCGGGACAGGGGGCTGAGACCCAGTACTTC,CASSPGQGAETQYF
TRBV10-2,TRBJ2-3,NA,NA,TGCGCCAGCAGTTTTTTCACAGATACGCAGTATTTT,CASSFFTDTQYF